Shown below are 20 T cell receptor beta chains from a single sample sequenced in a study of vaccination and CD4 T cells after COVID-19. As to treatment: approximately 9-day PBMC culture with coronavirus spike peptide pools or control peptides (ViraFEST assay). Their antigens remain unidentified. Researchers used the Oncomine TCR Beta short-read assay to sequence DNA from cultured CD4+ T cells. TCRdb redid the calling of the PCR reads with MiXCR, one entry per CDR3 protein. Altogether approximately 14,000 distinct CDR3 sequences are present, just under 35% being singletons, with the ten largest covering 36%. The sequenced material came from cultured CD4+ T cells from blood. The origin of the receptors is a human donor with COVID-19.

This clonotype was detected only a few times. V and J are TRBV12-3 or TRBV12-4 and TRBJ1-3, with D maybe TRBD1 (6 bases). V was pared by 1 base and J by 4 bases, with 11 bases between. The CDR3 length is 15 residues. The CDR3 region has the DNA TGTGCCAGCAGTTTAGGGGGGCTAAGAGGAAACACCATATATTTT. Amino acids: CASSLGGLRGNTIYF.

The rearrangement links TRBV20-1 to TRBJ2-7; 9 nucleotides agree with TRBD1. Germline CDR1 is DFQATT and CDR2 is SNEGSKA (reference sequence). Unmatched junction bases numbered 7, after V lost 8 bases and J lost 2 bases. The CDR3 length is 13 residues. CDR3 DNA: TGCAGTACACGGGGACAGGGCCCCTACGAGCAGTACTTC. Translated, it gives CSTRGQGPYEQYF.

A few counts support this clonotype. The chain has TRBV6-1 and TRBJ2-7; TRBD2 agrees at 9 bases. This CDR3 has 14 residues. Germline loops: CDR1 MNHNS, CDR2 SASEGT. V lost 5 bases and J lost 3; bases outside the gene matches: 5. The CDR3 sequence is CASSPTSGLYEQYF. The CDR3 DNA is TGTGCCAGCAGTCCGACTAGCGGCCTCTACGAGCAGTACTTC.

The chain links TRBV29-1 to TRBJ1-1, with a weak D call TRBD1 (6 bases). With 6 bases removed from V and 7 bases from J, the gap between germline ends came to 15 bases. This CDR3 is built from 12 residues. The germline CDR1 and CDR2 sequences are SQVTM and ANQGSEA. This chain's CDR3 is CSVRGGVGEAFF. CDR3 in DNA: TGCAGCGTGAGAGGGGGTGTTGGTGAAGCTTTCTTT. Full variable domain (rest looked up from reference TRBV29-1 and TRBJ1-1): SAVISQKPSRDICQRGTSLTIQCQVDSQVTMMFWYRQQPGQSLTLIATANQGSEATYESGFVIDKFPISRPNLTFSTLTVSNMSPEDSSIYLCSVRGGVGEAFFGQGTRLTVV.

The CDR3 reads CSGTDRVGNTIYF. The CDR3 nucleotides are TGCAGTGGTACGGACAGGGTGGGAAACACCATATATTTT. The chain carries TRBV20-1 and TRBJ1-3; TRBD1 matches at 8 bases. Per germline, CDR1 DFQATT and CDR2 SNEGSKA (reference sequence). Losses at the gene ends were 7 bases for V and 4 bases for J; bases not matched to a gene: 6. The CDR3 loop spans 13 amino acids.

The sample holds one count of this clonotype. V and J are TRBV2 and TRBJ2-7; D assignment may be TRBD1 or TRBD2 (5 bases each). This CDR3 contains 11 residues. V gave up 3 bases and J gave up 10 bases, with 10 bases separating them. CDR1 is SNHLY and CDR2 is FYNNEI in the germline V gene. CDR3 sequence reads: CASSEGPTQYF. Written as DNA, the CDR3 is TGTGCCAGCAGTGAGGGACCGACACAGTACTTC.

The CDR3 protein is CASSQGPSSSGNTIYF. In nucleotides, the CDR3 is TGCGCCAGCAGCCAGGGACCGTCGAGCTCTGGAAACACCATATATTTT. The chain links TRBV5-1 to TRBJ1-3, with a tentative D call TRBD1 (5 bases). Germline V CDR1 and CDR2: SGHRS, YFSETQ. V shed 4 bases and J shed 0 bases, with 14 bases lying between them. The CDR3 runs 16 residues.

V gene TRBV5-1 combines with J gene TRBJ1-5; 8 bases map to TRBD1. The junction had 2 bases not matched to a gene; V was cut back by 0 bases and J by 3 bases. The CDR3 spans 15 residues. Looked up from germline, CDR1 is SGHRS and CDR2 is YFSETQ. The CDR3 is CASSLGQGNNQPQHF. For the CDR3, the DNA is TGCGCCAGCAGCTTGGGACAGGGGAACAATCAGCCCCAGCATTTT.

The chain joins TRBV11-1 to TRBJ2-5; D is perhaps TRBD1 (5 bases). The V end lost 2 bases, the J end lost 7 bases, and 14 bases lay between the germline ends. The CDR3 contains 14 residues. CDR1 and CDR2 (germline): SGHAT, FQDESV (reference sequence). The CDR3 sequence: CASSLLKDIGTQYF. The DNA of the CDR3 is TGTGCCAGCAGCTTATTGAAGGACATAGGGACCCAGTACTTC.

This rearrangement joins TRBV9 to TRBJ1-2; the match to TRBD1 covers 7 bases. Trimming removed 5 bases from V and 7 bases from J; junction bases left unmatched: 14. The germline gives CDR1 SGDLS, CDR2 YYNGEE. The CDR3 runs to 15 residues. CDR3 residues: CASRGGQSSLFGYTF. In DNA, the CDR3 is TGTGCCAGCAGGGGGGGACAGTCCTCTTTATTTGGCTACACCTTC. Variable domain in full (rest from reference TRBV9 and TRBJ1-2): DSGVTQTPKHLITATGQRVTLRCSPRSGDLSVYWYQQSLDQGLQFLIQYYNGEERAKGNILERFSAQQFPDLHSELNLSSLELGDSALYFCASRGGQSSLFGYTFGSGTRLTVV.

V gene TRBV7-6 combines with J gene TRBJ1-3, with D unresolved. The CDR3 runs to 13 residues. V was cut by 1 base and J by 5 bases, with 6 bases left in between. The germline CDR1 and CDR2 sequences are SGHVS and FNYEAQ. CDR3 in amino acids: CASSLDSRNTIYF. CDR3 DNA: TGTGCCAGCAGCTTAGATTCCCGAAACACCATATATTTT.

A few counts support this clonotype. The rearrangement joins TRBV29-1 to TRBJ1-1; no clear D. Germline loops: CDR1 SQVTM, CDR2 ANQGSEA. The CDR3 totals 10 residues. The V end lost 5 bases, the J end lost 0 bases, and 1 base lay between the germline ends. The CDR3 here is CSVLNTEAFF. CDR3 bases: TGCAGCGTTCTGAACACTGAAGCTTTCTTT.

This chain uses TRBV6-1 with TRBJ1-1, with 11 nucleotides matching TRBD1. Germline trimming cut 5 bases from V and 3 bases from J; bases unmatched to any gene: 5. CDR3 length equals 15 residues. The germline gives CDR1 MNHNS, CDR2 SASEGT. Written as DNA, the CDR3 is TGTGCCAGCAGTCGGACAGGGGGCGTCCACACTGAAGCTTTCTTT. Protein: CASSRTGGVHTEAFF.

The chain links TRBV2 to TRBJ2-1; 8 bases are a match to TRBD2. Germline values: CDR1 SNHLY, CDR2 FYNNEI. This CDR3 spans 15 amino acids. V was pared by 6 bases and J by 6 bases, with 10 bases of the junction left unmatched. The CDR3 is CASRGSSGAGNEQFF. The DNA for the CDR3 is TGTGCCAGCAGGGGGAGTAGCGGGGCGGGCAATGAGCAGTTCTTC.

The V gene is TRBV2, the J gene TRBJ2-3; D is perhaps TRBD1 or TRBD2 (5 bases each). Germline V gene data show CDR1 as SNHLY and CDR2 as FYNNEI. The V end was cut by 11 bases, the J end by 1 base, with 13 bases between. The CDR3 runs 13 residues. The CDR3 DNA reads as TGTGCCGCCCAGGGCGGGCGCACAGATACGCAGTATTTT. This codes for CAAQGGRTDTQYF.

This clonotype was seen only a few times. The V and J genes are TRBV19 and TRBJ2-4; D might be TRBD2 (7 bases). The CDR3 sequence is 12 residues long. Germline V lookup: CDR1 LNHDA, CDR2 SQIVND (reference sequence). Trimming took off 9 bases at V and 8 bases at J, with 14 bases between the two ends. The CDR3 DNA is TGTGCCAGCCGGGGGGCGGGGGACATTCAGTACTTC. Translation gives CASRGAGDIQYF.

V is TRBV6-5 and J is TRBJ2-7; a weak D match, TRBD2 (6 bases). The CDR3 loop spans 13 amino acids. Trimming took 3 bases from V and 5 from J, leaving 11 bases between them. Germline CDR1 and CDR2: MNHEY and SVGAGI. CDR3 region: CASSYLARNEQYF. The CDR3 coding sequence is TGTGCCAGCAGTTATCTAGCGAGGAACGAGCAGTACTTC.

Comments on this clonotype: An end of the junction does not agree with germline; a read error may underlie this. The J gene is TRBJ2-5, the V gene TRBV7-7; 7 bases map to TRBD1. The CDR3 consists of 16 residues. Looked up from germline, CDR1 is SSHAT and CDR2 is FNYEAQ (reference sequence). CDR3 protein: CASSATGTANQETQYF. The DNA for the CDR3 is TGTGCTAGCAGCGCAACCGGGACAGCCAACCAAGAGACCCAGTACTTC.

The chain carries TRBV20-1 and TRBJ2-1; D is possibly TRBD2 (6 bases). V was pared by 6 bases and J by 8 bases, with 17 bases between. Germline V lookup: CDR1 DFQATT, CDR2 SNEGSKA (reference sequence). The CDR3 spans 13 residues. The CDR3 is CSAPPGGQHEQFF. The CDR3, as DNA: TGCAGTGCGCCACCCGGGGGTCAACATGAGCAGTTCTTC.

This clonotype was seen only a few times. This chain links TRBV14 with TRBJ1-1, with TRBD1 matching over 7 bases. Germline V CDR1 and CDR2: SGHDN, FVKESK. Trimming took 4 bases from V and 1 from J; bases not matched to a gene: 12. This CDR3 spans 17 amino acids. The CDR3 protein is CASSLGTDRARNTEAFF. CDR3 DNA: TGTGCCAGCAGCCTCGGGACAGACAGGGCCAGGAACACTGAAGCTTTCTTT.